The rows below give T cell receptor beta chains drawn from one sample of a study of T cell repertoires in cytomegalovirus infection. No antigens are known for them. TCRdb ran MiXCR on the reads and lists one entry per CDR3 protein. The table records about 920,000 distinct CDR3 sequences, roughly 30% of them present only once. Specimen: cultured CD8+ T cells from PBMCs, collected from culture after CMV antigen stimulation. Receptor source: a human donor in good health (CMV status not recorded). Some clones in this sample may be carry-over from other donors' samples. Each CDR3 is given with its conserved first and last residue. The order of the fields is J gene, V gene, clone size, D gene, CDR3 DNA, CDR3 protein. The D gene is left open where the match is weak. Part of the rows lack a size; the others show once, few, many or a class for expanded clones.

>TRBJ1-1|TRBV7-4|-|-
TGTGCCAGCAGCTTTTATCAGTTGAACACTGAAGCTTTATTT
CASSFYQLNTEALF
>TRBJ2-1|TRBV6-2/TRBV6-3|few|TRBD2
TGTGCCAGCACTCCCGTGACTAGCGGGGGTGCCTTTTCCTACAATGAGCAGTTCTTC
CASTPVTSGGAFSYNEQFF
>TRBJ2-1|TRBV7-8|many|-
TGTGCCAGCAGCTTAGCCGCGGGTAGCGGACCTACAATGAGGCAGTTCTTC
CASSLAAGSGPTMRQFF
>TRBJ2-2|TRBV28|once|-
TGTGCCAGCAGTTTCGACGGGGCCGGGGAGCTGTTTTTT
CASSFDGAGELFF
>TRBJ2-1|TRBV19|few|TRBD2
TGTGCCAGTAGTATCGCGGCGGGGGGGAACAATGAGCAGTTCTTC
CASSIAAGGNNEQFF
>TRBJ2-7|TRBV10-3|-|-
TGTGCCATCAGTGAGTCGGGCCCCCCCGAGCAGTACTTC
CAISESGPPEQYF
>TRBJ2-7|TRBV7-6|many|TRBD1
TGTGCCAGCAGCCACGGGACAGGTTACGAGCAGTACTTC
CASSHGTGYEQYF
>TRBJ2-3|TRBV4-3|-|-
TGCGCCAGCAGTCCGGGATGGGGCGTCACAGATACGCAGTATTTT
CASSPGWGVTDTQYF
>TRBJ2-3|TRBV20-1|-|-
TGCAGTACTAGAGATTTCAGCGCCTATAGCACAGATACGCAGTATTTT
CSTRDFSAYSTDTQYF
>TRBJ1-6|TRBV27|-|-
TGTGTCCGCTGGTCCGGTTCACCCCTCCACTTT
CVRWSGSPLHF
>TRBJ1-1|TRBV7-3|few|-
TGTGCCAGCAGCTTAACACGGGGGGCCACTGAAGCTTTCTTT
CASSLTRGATEAFF
>TRBJ2-3|TRBV7-2|-|-
TGTGCCAGCAGCTTAGGAGGGGCGATCATCACAGATACGCAGTATTTT
CASSLGGAIITDTQYF
>TRBJ1-1|TRBV20-1|-|TRBD1
TGCAGTGCAAGCCATCAGGGGGCGGGCACTGAAGCTTTCTTT
CSASHQGAGTEAFF
>TRBJ1-1|TRBV19|few|-
TGTGCCAGTAGTCCAAGACAGAGTTGGAACACTGAAGCTTTCTTT
CASSPRQSWNTEAFF
>TRBJ2-1|TRBV7-2|many|-
TGTGCCAGCAGCTTTAACGCCGGGACCCACAACAATGAGCAGTTCTTC
CASSFNAGTHNNEQFF